Listed here are 12 T cell receptor beta chains from one sample, sequenced in a study of blood T cell repertoires in COVID-19. Profiled with immunoSEQ multiplex PCR; TCRdb holds only in-frame clones, not every one. The sample lists under 50,000 clones; roughly 90% were seen once. Sequenced material: peripheral blood. Receptor source: a human donor in a cohort sampled during active COVID-19.

As to this clone: At one end, the junction sequence differs from germline, possibly due to a read error. This chain connects TRBV6-5 to TRBJ2-7; unclear D gene. The CDR3 is made up of 14 amino acids. In germline, CDR1 is MNHEY, CDR2 SVGAGI. CDR3 loop: CASSTSLPSSEQYF. CDR3 coding DNA: TGTGCCAGCAGTACTTCCCTCCCCTCCTCCGAGCAGTACTTC.

V gene TRBV30 combines with J gene TRBJ2-7; 14 bases map to TRBD2. The CDR3 length is 15 residues. Looked up from germline, CDR1 is GTSNPN and CDR2 is SVGIG (reference sequence). V shed 2 bases, J shed 6 bases, and the junction held 6 bases outside the gene matches. The CDR3 loop reads CAWSPTSGRVGEQYF. DNA of the CDR3: TGTGCCTGGAGTCCGACTAGCGGGAGGGTTGGCGAGCAGTACTTC.

This clone qualifies as medium-sized. The CDR3 loop reads CASSYSGGQPGELFF. For the CDR3, the DNA is TGTGCCAGCAGTTACTCCGGTGGACAGCCCGGGGAGCTGTTTTTT. This rearrangement joins TRBV6-6 to TRBJ2-2, with D tentatively TRBD1 (6 bases). With 0 bases removed from V and 6 bases from J, the gap between germline ends came to 11 bases. This CDR3 spans 15 amino acids. CDR1 and CDR2 from the germline V gene are MNHNY and SVGAGI (reference sequence).

The CDR3 loop is CASSLVAGGVNEQFF. CDR3 coding DNA: TGTGCCAGCAGCTTAGTAGCGGGAGGGGTCAATGAGCAGTTCTTC. The genes are TRBV7-2 and TRBJ2-1, with 11 bases fitting TRBD2. V gave up 1 base and J gave up 6 bases; unmatched junction bases: 2. Germline lookup yields CDR1 SGHTA and CDR2 FQGNSA. This CDR3 is built from 15 residues.

This chain joins TRBV4-1 and TRBJ1-1; D is unclear. CDR1 is MGHRA and CDR2 is YSYEKL in the germline V gene. CDR3 length equals 15 residues. Trimming took off 2 bases at V and 1 base at J, with 11 bases between the two ends. CDR3 nucleotide sequence: TGCGCCAGCAGCCAAACCGCCAGAGGGAACACTGAAGCTTTCTTT. It specifies CASSQTARGNTEAFF.

The chain combines TRBV27 with TRBJ2-7; TRBD2 aligns across 9 bases. Germline assignment: CDR1 MNHEY and CDR2 SMNVEV (reference sequence). The ends lost 5 bases at V and 2 bases at J; junction bases unmatched: 13. The CDR3 covers 17 residues. This CDR3 is CASSPRGSGGETYEQYF. The CDR3 nucleotides are TGTGCCAGCAGTCCCCGGGGTAGCGGGGGCGAAACCTACGAGCAGTACTTC.

The chain couples TRBV5-1 to TRBJ1-1; D is possibly TRBD1 (5 bases). V shed 1 base and J shed 1 base, with 11 bases lying between them. There are 15 residues in the CDR3. CDR1 is SGHRS, CDR2 YFSETQ, per germline. CDR3: CASSLFGGTNTEAFF. The CDR3 region has the DNA TGCGCCAGCAGCTTGTTCGGGGGGACGAACACTGAAGCTTTCTTT.

The CDR3: CASSHKVAYGYTF. CDR3 sequence (DNA): TGTGCCAGTAGTCACAAAGTCGCCTATGGCTACACCTTC. This chain links TRBV19 with TRBJ1-2; unclear D gene. The CDR3 totals 13 residues. The germline V gene encodes CDR1 LNHDA and CDR2 SQIVND (reference sequence). The V end was cut by 5 bases, the J end by 4 bases, with 11 bases between. Full variable domain (remainder filled in from reference TRBV19 and TRBJ1-2): DGGITQSPKYLFRKEGQNVTLSCEQNLNHDAMYWYRQDPGQGLRLIYYSQIVNDFQKGDIAEGYSVSREKKESFPLTVTSAQKNPTAFYLCASSHKVAYGYTFGSGTRLTVV.

This clone was detected only once. V gene TRBV19 combines with J gene TRBJ2-3; a weak D match, TRBD2 (6 bases). V shed 6 bases and J shed 1 base, with 17 bases lying between them. CDR1 and CDR2 from the germline V gene are LNHDA and SQIVND (reference sequence). The CDR3 has 16 amino acids. CDR3 sequence (DNA): TGTGCCAGTAGGAGAGGACTAACGGCGGGCACAGATACGCAGTATTTT. It codes for CASRRGLTAGTDTQYF.

J is TRBJ2-3 and V is TRBV14, with D possibly matching TRBD1 (5 bases). The CDR3 spans 12 residues. CDR1 is SGHDN, CDR2 FVKESK, per germline. V lost 3 bases, J lost 7 bases, and 8 bases lay in between. The CDR3 spells CASSQTAYTQYF. CDR3 nucleotides: TGTGCCAGCAGCCAGACAGCCTATACGCAGTATTTT.

The chain employs TRBV7-8 and TRBJ2-2, with 7 bases matching TRBD1. CDR1 is SGHVS, CDR2 FQNEAQ, per germline. V was pared by 5 bases and J by 6 bases, with 6 bases of the junction left unmatched. This CDR3 has 14 amino acids. This CDR3 reads CASSAQGLAGELFF. Written as DNA, the CDR3 is TGTGCCAGCAGCGCACAGGGGTTAGCCGGGGAGCTGTTTTTT.

The chain employs TRBV28 and TRBJ2-5; tentative D call: TRBD2 (6 bases). The DNA end lines up better with TRBJ2-7; the J call may be wrong. CDR1 and CDR2 (germline): MDHEN, SYDVKM. CDR3 size: 14 residues. The CDR3 here is CASSFRASVYEQYF. CDR3 DNA: TGTGCCAGCAGTTTTAGGGCTAGCGTTTACGAGCAGTACTTC.